The source of this TCR beta chain is a study of blood T cell repertoires in COVID-19. Study summary: Acute and convalescent COVID-19 samples came from the United States, Italy and Spain. PBMCs, B-cell-depleted T cells, or T cells were the source of the cDNA or gDNA that made up the material.

From germline, CDR1 is LGHNT and CDR2 FRNRAP. Trimming removed 0 bases at V and 6 bases at J, with 6 bases between. There are 13 residues in the CDR3. Libraries were prepared by immunoSEQ multiplex PCR; TCRdb keeps only in-frame clonotypes and omits some of them. Of about 290,000 clones listed, roughly 89% are singletons. What was sequenced was peripheral blood. The chain couples TRBV12-5 to TRBJ2-1, with a possible D match to TRBD2 (5 bases). The receptor's source is a woman in her 30s with COVID-19, enrolled during active disease. The CDR3 loop reads CASGLVGGNEQFF. CDR3 DNA: TGTGCTAGTGGTTTGGTAGGAGGCAATGAGCAGTTCTTC.